This T cell receptor (beta chain) was identified in a study of T cell responses to AZD1222 COVID-19 vaccine. Second-dose schedules of about 4 or about 12 weeks were combined. Regarding the study as a whole: Variant regions that are unmutated are reportedly the target of nearly half of spike-specific TCRs. After the peak T cell response, and only then, were repertoires sampled.

This CDR3 contains 14 residues. V was pared by 1 base and J by 7 bases, with 10 bases between. Germline V CDR1 and CDR2: SGHVS, FQNEAQ. Comment on this clone: Its antigen is currently unknown.

Profiling relied on immunoSEQ multiplex PCR, and the TCRdb table lists in-frame clones only, not all of them. Of 150,000 or so clones in the sample, 80% to 95% were seen once. The sequence was collected from an adult who received the AZD1222 COVID-19 vaccine. The input for sequencing was peripheral blood, taken 28 days after the second AZD1222 dose. The gene calls are TRBV7-8 and TRBJ1-4, with D maybe TRBD1 (6 bases). CDR3 nucleotides: TGTGCCAGCAGCTTAGGAAGGGGGAGTGAAAAACTGTTTTTT. Residues: CASSLGRGSEKLFF.